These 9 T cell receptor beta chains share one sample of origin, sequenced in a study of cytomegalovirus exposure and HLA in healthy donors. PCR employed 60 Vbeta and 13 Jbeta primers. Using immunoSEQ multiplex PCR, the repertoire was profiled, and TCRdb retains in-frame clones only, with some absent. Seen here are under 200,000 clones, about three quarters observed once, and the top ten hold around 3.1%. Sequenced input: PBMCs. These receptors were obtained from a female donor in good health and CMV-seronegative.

The CDR3 nucleotides read TGCGCCAGCAGCCAATCCACCGGGACAGGGGACTATGGCTACACCTTC. Its protein is CASSQSTGTGDYGYTF. The chain carries TRBV4-3 and TRBJ1-2; TRBD1 aligns across 10 bases. Germline CDR1 LGHNA, CDR2 YSLEER. V lost 2 bases and J lost 3; bases outside the gene matches: 6. The CDR3 totals 16 residues.

The CDR3 reads CASSTLAANEQFF. The CDR3 coding sequence is TGTGCCAGTAGTACCCTAGCGGCCAATGAGCAGTTCTTC. This chain links TRBV19 with TRBJ2-1, with 7 bases fitting TRBD2. Trimming at V came to 4 bases and at J to 6 bases, leaving 3 bases not matched to a gene. This CDR3 region has 13 residues. CDR1 LNHDA and CDR2 SQIVND come from the germline V gene (reference sequence).

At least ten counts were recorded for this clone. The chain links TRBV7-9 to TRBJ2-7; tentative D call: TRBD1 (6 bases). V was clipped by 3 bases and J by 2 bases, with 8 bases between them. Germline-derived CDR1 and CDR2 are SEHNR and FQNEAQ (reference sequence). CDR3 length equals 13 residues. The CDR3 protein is CASSFRDTYEQYF. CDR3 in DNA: TGTGCCAGCAGCTTCCGGGACACCTACGAGCAGTACTTC.

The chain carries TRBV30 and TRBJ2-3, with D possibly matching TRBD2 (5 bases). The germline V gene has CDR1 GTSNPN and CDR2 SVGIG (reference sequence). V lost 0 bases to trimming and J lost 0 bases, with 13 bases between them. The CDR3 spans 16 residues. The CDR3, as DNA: TGTGCCTGGAGTGTAAGGGAGTATCCTAGCACAGATACGCAGTATTTT. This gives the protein CAWSVREYPSTDTQYF.

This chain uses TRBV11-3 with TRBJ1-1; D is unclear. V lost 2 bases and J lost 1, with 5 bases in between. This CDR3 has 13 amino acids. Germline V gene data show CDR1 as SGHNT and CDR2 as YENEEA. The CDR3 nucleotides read TGTGCCAGCAGCTTAACAGAGAACACTGAAGCTTTCTTT. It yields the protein CASSLTENTEAFF.

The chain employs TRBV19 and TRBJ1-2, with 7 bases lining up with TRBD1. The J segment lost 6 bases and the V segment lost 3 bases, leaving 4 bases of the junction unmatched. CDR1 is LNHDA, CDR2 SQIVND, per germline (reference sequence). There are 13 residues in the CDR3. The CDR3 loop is CASSISTGDGYTF. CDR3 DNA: TGTGCCAGTAGTATTTCTACAGGGGATGGCTACACCTTC. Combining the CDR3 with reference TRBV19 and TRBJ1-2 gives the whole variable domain DGGITQSPKYLFRKEGQNVTLSCEQNLNHDAMYWYRQDPGQGLRLIYYSQIVNDFQKGDIAEGYSVSREKKESFPLTVTSAQKNPTAFYLCASSISTGDGYTFGSGTRLTVV.

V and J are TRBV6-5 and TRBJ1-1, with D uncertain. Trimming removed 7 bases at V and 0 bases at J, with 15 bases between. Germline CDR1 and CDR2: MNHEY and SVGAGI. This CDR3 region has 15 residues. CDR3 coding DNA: TGTGCCAGCACCAAACGACCGGGGATGAACACTGAAGCTTTCTTT. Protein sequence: CASTKRPGMNTEAFF.

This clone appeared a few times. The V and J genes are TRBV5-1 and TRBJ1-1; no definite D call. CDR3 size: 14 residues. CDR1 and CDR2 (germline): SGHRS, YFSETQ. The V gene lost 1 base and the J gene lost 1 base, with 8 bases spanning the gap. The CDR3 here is CASSLSQSNTEAFF. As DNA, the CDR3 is TGCGCCAGCAGCTTGAGTCAGTCGAACACTGAAGCTTTCTTT.

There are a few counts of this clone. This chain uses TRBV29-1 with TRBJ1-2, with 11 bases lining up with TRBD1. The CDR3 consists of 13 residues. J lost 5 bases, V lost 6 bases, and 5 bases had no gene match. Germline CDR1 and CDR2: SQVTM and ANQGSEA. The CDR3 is CSVVDRGLYGYTF. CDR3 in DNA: TGCAGCGTAGTGGACAGGGGGCTTTATGGCTACACCTTC.